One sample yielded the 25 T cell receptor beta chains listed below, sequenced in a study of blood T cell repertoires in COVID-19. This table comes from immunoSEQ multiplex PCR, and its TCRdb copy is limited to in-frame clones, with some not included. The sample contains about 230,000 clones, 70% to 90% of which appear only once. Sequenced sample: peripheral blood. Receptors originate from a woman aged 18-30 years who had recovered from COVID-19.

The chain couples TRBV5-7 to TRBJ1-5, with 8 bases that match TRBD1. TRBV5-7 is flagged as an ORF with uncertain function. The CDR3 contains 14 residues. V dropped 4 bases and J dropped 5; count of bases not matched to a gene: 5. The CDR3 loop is CASSPNRGYQPQHF. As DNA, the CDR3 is TGTGCCAGCAGCCCAAACAGGGGGTATCAGCCCCAGCATTTT.

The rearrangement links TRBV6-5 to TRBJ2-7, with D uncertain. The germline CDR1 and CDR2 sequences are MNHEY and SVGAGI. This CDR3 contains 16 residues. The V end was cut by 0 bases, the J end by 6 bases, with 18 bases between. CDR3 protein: CASSYSIGGPIVEQYF. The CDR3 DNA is TGTGCCAGCAGTTACTCGATTGGCGGTCCTATAGTCGAGCAGTACTTC.

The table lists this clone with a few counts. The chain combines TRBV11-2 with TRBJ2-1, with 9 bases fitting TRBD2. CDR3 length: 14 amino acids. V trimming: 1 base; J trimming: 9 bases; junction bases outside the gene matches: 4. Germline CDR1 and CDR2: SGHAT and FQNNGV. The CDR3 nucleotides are TGTGCCAGCAGCTTAGTAGCGGGAGCGGCTGAGCAGTTCTTC. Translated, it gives CASSLVAGAAEQFF. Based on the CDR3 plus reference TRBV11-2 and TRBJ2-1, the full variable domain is EAGVAQSPRYKIIEKRQSVAFWCNPISGHATLYWYQQILGQGPKLLIQFQNNGVVDDSQLPKDRFSAERLKGVDSTLKIQPAKLEDSAVYLCASSLVAGAAEQFFGPGTRLTVL.

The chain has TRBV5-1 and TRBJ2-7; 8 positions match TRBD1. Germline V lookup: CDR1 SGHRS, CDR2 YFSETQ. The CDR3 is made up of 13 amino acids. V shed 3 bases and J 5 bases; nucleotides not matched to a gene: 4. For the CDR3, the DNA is TGCGCCAGCAGCTCGACAGGGGCCCACGAGCAGTACTTC. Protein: CASSSTGAHEQYF.

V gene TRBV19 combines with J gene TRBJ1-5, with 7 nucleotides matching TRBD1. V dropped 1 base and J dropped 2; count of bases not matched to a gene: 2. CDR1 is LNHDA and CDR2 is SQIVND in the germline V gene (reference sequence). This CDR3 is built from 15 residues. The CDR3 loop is CASSIVGGRNQPQHF. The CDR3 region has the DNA TGTGCCAGTAGTATAGTAGGGGGCCGCAATCAGCCCCAGCATTTT.

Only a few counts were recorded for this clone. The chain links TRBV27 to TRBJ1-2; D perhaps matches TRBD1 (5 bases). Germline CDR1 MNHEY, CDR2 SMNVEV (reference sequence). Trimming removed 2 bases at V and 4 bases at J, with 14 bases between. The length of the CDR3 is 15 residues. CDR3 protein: CASSLALGGAYGYTF. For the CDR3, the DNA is TGTGCCAGCAGTTTAGCGTTGGGGGGAGCCTATGGCTACACCTTC.

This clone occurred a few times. The CDR3 nucleotides read TGTGCCAGTAGTACCGATCCCCCTAGCGGGAGTAGAAACGAGCAGTACTTC. Translated: CASSTDPPSGSRNEQYF. The gene calls are TRBV19 and TRBJ2-7; TRBD2 matches at 10 bases. This CDR3 has 17 amino acids. Per the germline V gene, CDR1 is LNHDA and CDR2 is SQIVND (reference sequence). With V trimmed by 4 bases and J by 5 bases, 14 bases remained unmatched.

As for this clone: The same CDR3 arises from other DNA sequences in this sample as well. This CDR3 reads CASSIDRGVRQPQHF. The CDR3 DNA reads TGTGCCAGTAGTATTGACAGGGGGGTGCGTCAGCCCCAGCATTTT. The J gene is TRBJ1-5, the V gene TRBV19, with TRBD1 matching 9 bases. The J segment lost 6 bases and the V segment lost 3 bases, leaving 6 bases of the junction unmatched. Germline loops: CDR1 LNHDA, CDR2 SQIVND (reference sequence). The CDR3 runs to 15 residues.

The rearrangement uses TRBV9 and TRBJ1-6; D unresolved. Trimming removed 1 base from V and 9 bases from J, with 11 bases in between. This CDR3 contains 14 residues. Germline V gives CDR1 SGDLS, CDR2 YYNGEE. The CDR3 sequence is CASSVLDSSSPLHF. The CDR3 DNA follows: TGTGCCAGCAGCGTATTGGATTCTAGTTCACCCCTCCACTTT.

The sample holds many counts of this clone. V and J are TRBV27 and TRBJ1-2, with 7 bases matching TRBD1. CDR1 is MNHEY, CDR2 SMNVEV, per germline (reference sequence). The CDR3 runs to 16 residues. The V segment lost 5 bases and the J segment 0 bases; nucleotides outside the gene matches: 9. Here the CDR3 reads CASSIAGQMSNYGYTF. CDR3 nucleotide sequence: TGTGCCAGCAGTATTGCGGGACAGATGTCTAACTATGGCTACACCTTC.

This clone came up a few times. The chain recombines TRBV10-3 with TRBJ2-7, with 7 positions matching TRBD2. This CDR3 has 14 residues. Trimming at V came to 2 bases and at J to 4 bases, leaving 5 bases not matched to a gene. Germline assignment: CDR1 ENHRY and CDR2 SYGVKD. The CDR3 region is CAISEGGSLYEQYF. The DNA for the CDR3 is TGTGCCATCAGTGAGGGCGGGAGTCTATACGAGCAGTACTTC.

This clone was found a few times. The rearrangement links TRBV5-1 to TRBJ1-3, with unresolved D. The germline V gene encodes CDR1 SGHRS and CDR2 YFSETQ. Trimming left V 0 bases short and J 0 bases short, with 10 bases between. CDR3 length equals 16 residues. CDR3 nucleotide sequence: TGCGCCAGCAGCTTGGACCGGCGGAGCTCTGGAAACACCATATATTTT. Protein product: CASSLDRRSSGNTIYF.

CDR3 residues: CASSFRERTGELFF. CDR3 DNA sequence: TGTGCCAGCAGTTTTCGGGAGCGCACCGGGGAGCTGTTTTTT. The chain recombines TRBV27 with TRBJ2-2; perhaps TRBD2 as D (6 bases). The length of the CDR3 is 14 residues. Germline CDR1 reads MNHEY; CDR2 reads SMNVEV (reference sequence). Trimming pared 3 bases from V and 4 bases from J, leaving 9 bases between.

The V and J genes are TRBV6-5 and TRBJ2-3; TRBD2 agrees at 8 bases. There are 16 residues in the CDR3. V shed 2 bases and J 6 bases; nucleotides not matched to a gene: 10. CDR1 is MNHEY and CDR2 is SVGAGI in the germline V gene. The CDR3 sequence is CASSYGAGVFVDTQYF. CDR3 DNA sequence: TGTGCCAGCAGTTACGGAGCGGGAGTGTTTGTGGATACGCAGTATTTT.

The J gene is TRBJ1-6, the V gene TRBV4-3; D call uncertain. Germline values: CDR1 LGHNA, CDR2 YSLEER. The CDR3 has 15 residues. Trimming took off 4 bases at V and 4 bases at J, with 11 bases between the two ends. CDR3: CASSPDREYNSPLHF. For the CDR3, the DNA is TGCGCCAGCAGCCCCGACCGGGAGTATAATTCACCCCTCCACTTT.

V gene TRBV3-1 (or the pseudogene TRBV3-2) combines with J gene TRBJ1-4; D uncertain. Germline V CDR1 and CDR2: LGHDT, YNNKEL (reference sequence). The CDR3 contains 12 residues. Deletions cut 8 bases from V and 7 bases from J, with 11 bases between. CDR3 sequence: CASHGVGEKLFF. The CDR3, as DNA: TGTGCCAGCCACGGGGTTGGTGAAAAACTGTTTTTT.

In nucleotides, the CDR3 is TGTGCCAGCAGTGAATGGGGACTAGCGGGAGGTTCTGCTGCGCAGTATTTT. The encoded protein is CASSEWGLAGGSAAQYF. The V call is TRBV25-1, the J call TRBJ2-3; TRBD2 aligns across 15 bases. The germline V gene encodes CDR1 MGHDK and CDR2 SYGVNS. This CDR3 comprises 17 residues. V shed 1 base, J shed 10 bases, and the junction held 9 bases outside the gene matches.

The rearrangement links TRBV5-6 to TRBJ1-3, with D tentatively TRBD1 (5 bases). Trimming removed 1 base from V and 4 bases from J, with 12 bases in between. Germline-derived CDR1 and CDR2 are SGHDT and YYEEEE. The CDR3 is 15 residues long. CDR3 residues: CASSLSGRAGNTIYF. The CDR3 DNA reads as TGTGCCAGCAGCTTGTCCGGCAGGGCCGGAAACACCATATATTTT.

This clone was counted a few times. The DNA of the CDR3 is TGTGCCATCAGTGATGGAAGGAGGGAATCCTACGAGCAGTACTTC. Its protein product is CAISDGRRESYEQYF. The chain is built from TRBV10-3 and TRBJ2-7, with D possibly matching TRBD2 (6 bases). V shed 3 bases and J shed 1 base, with 13 bases lying between them. The CDR3 is 15 amino acids. CDR1 ENHRY and CDR2 SYGVKD come from the germline V gene.

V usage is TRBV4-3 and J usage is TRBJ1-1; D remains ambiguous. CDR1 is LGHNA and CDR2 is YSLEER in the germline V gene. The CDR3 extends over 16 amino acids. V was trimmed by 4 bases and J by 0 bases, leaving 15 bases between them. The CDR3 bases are TGCGCCAGCAGCCCAGAAAAACAGCTCTTGAACACTGAAGCTTTCTTT. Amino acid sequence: CASSPEKQLLNTEAFF.

The CDR3 reads CASSYSAGTNYGYTF. The CDR3 DNA reads as TGTGCCAGCAGTTACTCGGCGGGGACTAACTATGGCTACACCTTC. V gene TRBV6-5 combines with J gene TRBJ1-2; no definite D call. Trimming cost V 0 bases and J 0 bases, with 8 bases left between them. The germline CDR1 and CDR2 sequences are MNHEY and SVGAGI. There are 15 residues in the CDR3.

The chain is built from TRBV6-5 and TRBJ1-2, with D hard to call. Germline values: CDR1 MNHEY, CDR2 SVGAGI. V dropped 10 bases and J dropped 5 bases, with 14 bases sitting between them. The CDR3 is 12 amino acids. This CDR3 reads CAISDGLYGYTF. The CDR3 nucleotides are TGTGCCATTTCTGACGGACTTTATGGCTACACCTTC.

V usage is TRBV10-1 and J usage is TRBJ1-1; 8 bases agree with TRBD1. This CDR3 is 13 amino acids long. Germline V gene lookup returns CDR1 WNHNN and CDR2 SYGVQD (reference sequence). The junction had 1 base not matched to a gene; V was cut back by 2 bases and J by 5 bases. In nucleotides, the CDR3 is TGCGCCAGCAGTGAGGACAGGGGAACTGAAGCTTTCTTT. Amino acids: CASSEDRGTEAFF.

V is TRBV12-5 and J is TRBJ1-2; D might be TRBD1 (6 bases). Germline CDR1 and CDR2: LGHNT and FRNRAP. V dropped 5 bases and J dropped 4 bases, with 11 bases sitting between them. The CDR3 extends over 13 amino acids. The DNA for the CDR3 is TGTGCTAGTGGTAACCGGGACATCTATGGCTACACCTTC. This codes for CASGNRDIYGYTF.

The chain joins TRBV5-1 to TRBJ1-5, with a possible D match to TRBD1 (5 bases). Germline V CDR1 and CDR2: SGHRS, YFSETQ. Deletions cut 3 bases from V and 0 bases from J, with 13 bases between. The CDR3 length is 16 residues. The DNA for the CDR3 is TGCGCCAGCAGCTCGGGAGACAGTTATAGCAATCAGCCCCAGCATTTT. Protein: CASSSGDSYSNQPQHF.